A single sample is the source of the 19 T cell receptor beta chains below, sequenced in a study of blood T cell repertoires in COVID-19. Only in-frame clones appear in the TCRdb table, and some are missing; sequencing was by immunoSEQ multiplex PCR. The sample has 150,000 to 200,000 clones, roughly four fifths seen once; the top ten hold roughly 11%. Sequencing was carried out using PBMCs or T cells enriched from blood (not recorded which). The receptors come from a man in his fifties who had recovered from COVID-19.

The chain combines TRBV10-3 with TRBJ2-3; 10 positions match TRBD2. V shed 4 bases, J shed 6 bases, and the junction held 7 bases outside the gene matches. The CDR3 sequence is 15 residues long. In germline, CDR1 is ENHRY, CDR2 SYGVKD. CDR3: CAISGASGSSDTQYF. CDR3 sequence (DNA): TGTGCCATCAGTGGAGCTAGCGGGAGTTCGGATACGCAGTATTTT.

The rearrangement joins TRBV30 to TRBJ1-3; 8 bases are shared with TRBD1. This CDR3 comprises 14 residues. Germline V gene data show CDR1 as GTSNPN and CDR2 as SVGIG (reference sequence). J was trimmed by 4 bases and V by 5 bases; bases with no gene match: 7. The chain's CDR3 is CAWDRGGFGNTIYF. The CDR3 coding sequence is TGTGCCTGGGACAGGGGAGGTTTCGGAAACACCATATATTTT.

In DNA, the CDR3 is TGTGCCAGTAGTAGTACTCAGGGCTACGAGCAGTACTTC. It specifies CASSSTQGYEQYF. This chain uses TRBV19 with TRBJ2-7; D may be TRBD1 (5 bases). The CDR3 has 13 amino acids. In germline, CDR1 is LNHDA, CDR2 SQIVND (reference sequence). Trimming took off 4 bases at V and 3 bases at J, with 10 bases between the two ends.

The rearrangement uses TRBV7-9 and TRBJ1-2, with TRBD1 as a possible D gene (6 bases). Per germline, CDR1 SEHNR and CDR2 FQNEAQ (reference sequence). Trimming removed 5 bases at V and 2 bases at J, with 15 bases between. This CDR3 is 15 amino acids long. The CDR3 DNA reads as TGTGCCAGCAGCCTAGACAGCGGGGGCAACTATGGCTACACCTTC. It encodes CASSLDSGGNYGYTF.

This rearrangement joins TRBV7-3 to TRBJ1-1, with 9 bases aligning to TRBD1. The trim removed 5 bases at V and 5 bases at J, leaving 9 bases unmatched. This CDR3 is 15 amino acids long. Germline V CDR1 and CDR2: SGHTA, FQGTGA. CDR3 in DNA: TGTGCCAGCAGCCTACAGGGGGCGCAGAGTACTGAAGCTTTCTTT. It translates to CASSLQGAQSTEAFF. The variable domain in full, with the rest retrieved from reference TRBV7-3 and TRBJ1-1, is GAGVSQTPSNKVTEKGKYVELRCDPISGHTALYWYRQSLGQGPEFLIYFQGTGAADDSGLPNDRFFAVRPEGSVSTLKIQRTERGDSAVYLCASSLQGAQSTEAFFGQGTRLTVV.

The chain links TRBV29-1 to TRBJ2-3; perhaps TRBD1 as D (5 bases). V shed 3 bases and J shed 5 bases, with 12 bases lying between them. CDR3 length: 13 amino acids. Per germline, CDR1 SQVTM and CDR2 ANQGSEA. The CDR3 loop is CSVEGPGQDTQYF. The DNA of the CDR3 is TGCAGCGTTGAGGGCCCAGGGCAAGATACGCAGTATTTT.

The chain uses TRBV5-1 and TRBJ1-6; D unclear. The CDR3 contains 14 residues. CDR1 SGHRS and CDR2 YFSETQ come from the germline V gene. V was shortened by 0 bases and J by 9 bases, with 10 bases between the two germline ends. CDR3 DNA: TGCGCCAGCAGCTTGGCTGGCTGGGCTTCACCCCTCCACTTT. Translating it yields CASSLAGWASPLHF. Together with reference TRBV5-1 and TRBJ1-6, the CDR3 gives the full variable domain: KAGVTQTPRYLIKTRGQQVTLSCSPISGHRSVSWYQQTPGQGLQFLFEYFSETQRNKGNFPGRFSGRQFSNSRSEMNVSTLELGDSALYLCASSLAGWASPLHFGNGTRLTVT.

The chain employs TRBV18 and TRBJ1-4; TRBD1 agrees at 9 bases. This CDR3 comprises 18 residues. Unmatched junction bases numbered 16, after V lost 5 bases and J lost 6 bases. Germline CDR1 and CDR2: KGHSH and LQKENI. CDR3 in DNA: TGTGCCAGCTCAGGAACCGGGACAGGGATCAGGGGAGATGAAAAACTGTTTTTT. It codes for CASSGTGTGIRGDEKLFF.

This rearrangement joins TRBV2 to TRBJ1-1, with 9 positions matching TRBD1. Germline V gives CDR1 SNHLY, CDR2 FYNNEI. V lost 5 bases and J lost 4; bases outside the gene matches: 5. CDR3 length: 14 residues. The CDR3 DNA reads TGTGCCAGCAGTATCACAGGGGGCGGCACTGAAGCTTTCTTT. This translates into CASSITGGGTEAFF.

V is TRBV27 and J is TRBJ2-7; weak D call: TRBD1 (5 bases). V shed 2 bases and J shed 4 bases, with 18 bases lying between them. Germline-derived CDR1 and CDR2 are MNHEY and SMNVEV (reference sequence). CDR3 size: 16 residues. The CDR3 spells CASSLTRTPLGYEQYF. The CDR3 DNA follows: TGTGCCAGCAGTTTAACCCGGACACCACTTGGGTACGAGCAGTACTTC.

V gene TRBV28 combines with J gene TRBJ2-1; maybe TRBD2 (6 bases). The V end was cut by 5 bases, the J end by 4 bases, with 18 bases between. Germline V gene data show CDR1 as MDHEN and CDR2 as SYDVKM. The CDR3 covers 16 residues. The CDR3 here is CASSPIQGGGYNEQFF. The CDR3 DNA follows: TGTGCCAGCAGTCCAATTCAGGGAGGCGGGTACAATGAGCAGTTCTTC.

The chain uses TRBV6-5 and TRBJ1-3, with 10 bases fitting TRBD1. The CDR3 is made up of 15 amino acids. V shed 2 bases, J shed 2 bases, and the junction held 0 bases outside the gene matches. Germline V gene lookup returns CDR1 MNHEY and CDR2 SVGAGI. CDR3 nucleotide sequence: TGTGCCAGCAGTTACGGACAGGGGGCTGGAAACACCATATATTTT. It encodes CASSYGQGAGNTIYF.

The rearrangement uses TRBV20-1 and TRBJ2-7; D not certain. CDR1 DFQATT and CDR2 SNEGSKA come from the germline V gene (reference sequence). Trimming took off 5 bases at V and 3 bases at J, with 8 bases between the two ends. The CDR3 is 11 residues long. CDR3 DNA sequence: TGCAGTGCTTTTAGAGACTACGAGCAGTACTTC. Translation gives CSAFRDYEQYF.

The gene calls are TRBV4-1 and TRBJ2-3; 9 bases fit TRBD2. This CDR3 comprises 14 residues. Germline V gene lookup returns CDR1 MGHRA and CDR2 YSYEKL. V dropped 4 bases and J dropped 6; count of bases not matched to a gene: 5. CDR3 nucleotide sequence: TGCGCCAGCAGCCGGGCGGGAGGGGAGGATACGCAGTATTTT. This translates into CASSRAGGEDTQYF.

The V and J genes are TRBV27 and TRBJ2-3; 9 bases align to TRBD1. The CDR3 length is 14 residues. The germline CDR1 and CDR2 sequences are MNHEY and SMNVEV (reference sequence). After removal of 6 bases from V and 4 bases from J, the junction contained 5 bases not matched to a gene. The CDR3 loop reads CASRQQGAADTQYF. The CDR3 DNA is TGTGCCAGCAGGCAACAGGGGGCCGCAGATACGCAGTATTTT.

The J gene is TRBJ1-1, the V gene TRBV5-1; D uncertain. Between the trimmed V and J ends, which lost 0 bases and 1 base, there was a span of 4 bases. This CDR3 spans 13 amino acids. Germline CDR1 and CDR2: SGHRS and YFSETQ. This CDR3 is CASSLGENTEAFF. CDR3 DNA: TGCGCCAGCAGCTTGGGAGAGAACACTGAAGCTTTCTTT.

This clone was counted a few times. The V gene is TRBV6-5, the J gene TRBJ1-4; 9 nucleotides line up with TRBD1. The CDR3 sequence is 14 residues long. In germline, CDR1 is MNHEY, CDR2 SVGAGI. J lost 9 bases, V lost 5 bases, and 7 bases had no gene match. The chain's CDR3 is CASSPGQGGQKLFF. As DNA, the CDR3 is TGTGCCAGCAGTCCGGGACAGGGAGGACAAAAACTGTTTTTT.

This chain uses TRBV30 with TRBJ1-1; D is unclear. The CDR3 is 12 residues long. Germline loops: CDR1 GTSNPN, CDR2 SVGIG (reference sequence). V shed 2 bases and J shed 0 bases, with 4 bases lying between them. The CDR3 reads CAWSSMNTEAFF. The CDR3 DNA reads TGTGCCTGGAGTAGCATGAACACTGAAGCTTTCTTT.

This clone was recorded a few times. The rearrangement uses TRBV5-1 and TRBJ1-2; D gene unclear. CDR3 length: 16 amino acids. Germline CDR1 reads SGHRS; CDR2 reads YFSETQ. The ends were cut back, 2 bases at V and 0 bases at J, with 14 bases in the middle. CDR3 amino acids: CASSLGGSGANYGYTF. The CDR3 DNA reads as TGCGCCAGCAGCTTAGGAGGGAGTGGGGCTAACTATGGCTACACCTTC.